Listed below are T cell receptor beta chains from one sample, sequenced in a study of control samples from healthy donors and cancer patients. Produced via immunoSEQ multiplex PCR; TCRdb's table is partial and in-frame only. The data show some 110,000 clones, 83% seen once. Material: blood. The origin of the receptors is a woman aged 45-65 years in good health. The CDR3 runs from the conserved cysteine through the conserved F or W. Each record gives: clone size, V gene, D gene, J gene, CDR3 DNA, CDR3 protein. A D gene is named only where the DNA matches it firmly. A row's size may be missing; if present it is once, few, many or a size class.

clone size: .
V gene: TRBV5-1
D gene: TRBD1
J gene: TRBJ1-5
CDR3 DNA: TGCGCCAGCAGCCAACAGGGGGGCAATCAGCCCCAGCATTTT
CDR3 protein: CASSQQGGNQPQHF

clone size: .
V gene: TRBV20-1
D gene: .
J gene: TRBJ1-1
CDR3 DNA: TGCAGCCTGACGGGAAATGAAGCTTTCTTT
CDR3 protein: CSLTGNEAFF

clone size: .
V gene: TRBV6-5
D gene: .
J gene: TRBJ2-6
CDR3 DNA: TGTGCCAGCAGGGATCTCTCTGGGGCCAACGTCCTGACTTTC
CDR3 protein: CASRDLSGANVLTF

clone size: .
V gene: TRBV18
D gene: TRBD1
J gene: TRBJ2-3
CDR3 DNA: TGTGCCAGCTCAAGGACAGGGCCTGGCGCGGGGAGAGATACGCAGTATTTT
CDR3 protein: CASSRTGPGAGRDTQYF

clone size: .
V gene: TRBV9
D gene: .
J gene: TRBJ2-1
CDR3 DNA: TGTGCCAGCAGCGCCCAGGTCGCGGGGCACAATGAGCAGTTCTTC
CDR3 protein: CASSAQVAGHNEQFF

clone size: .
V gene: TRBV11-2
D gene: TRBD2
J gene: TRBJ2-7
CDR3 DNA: TGTGCCAGCAGCCACGCTCGGACTAGCGGAGAATTCGGGCAGTACTTC
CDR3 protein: CASSHARTSGEFGQYF

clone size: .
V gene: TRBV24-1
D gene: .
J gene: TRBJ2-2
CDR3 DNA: TGTGCCACCAGTGGGAGGGCCGGGGAGCTGTTTTTT
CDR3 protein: CATSGRAGELFF

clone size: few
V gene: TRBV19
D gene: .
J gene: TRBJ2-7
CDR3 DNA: TGTGCCAGTACCGGGACGGGGGCCTACGAGCAGTACTTC
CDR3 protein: CASTGTGAYEQYF

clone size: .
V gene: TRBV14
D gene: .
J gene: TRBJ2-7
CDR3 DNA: TGTGCCAGCAGCCAAGCTCATGGAAACGAGCAGTACTTC
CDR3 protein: CASSQAHGNEQYF

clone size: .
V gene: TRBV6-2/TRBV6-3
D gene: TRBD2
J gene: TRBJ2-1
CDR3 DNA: TGTGCCAGCAGTTCGCCGGGACTAGCGGGGAAAAGCTCCTACAATGAGCAGTTCTTC
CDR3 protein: CASSSPGLAGKSSYNEQFF

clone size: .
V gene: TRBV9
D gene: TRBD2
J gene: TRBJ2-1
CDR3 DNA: TGTGCCAGCAGCCTAGGGACTAGCGGGCGCTCCTACAATGAGCAGTTCTTC
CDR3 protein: CASSLGTSGRSYNEQFF

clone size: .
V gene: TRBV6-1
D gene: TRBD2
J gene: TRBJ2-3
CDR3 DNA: TGTGCCAGCAGTGATTCTAGCGGGAGGGCGGATACGCAGTATTTT
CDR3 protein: CASSDSSGRADTQYF

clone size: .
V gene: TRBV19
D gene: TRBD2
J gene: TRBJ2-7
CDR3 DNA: TGTGCCAGTAGTACGACTATCCTAGCGGGCGTAAGCTCCTACGAGCAGTACTTC
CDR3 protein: CASSTTILAGVSSYEQYF

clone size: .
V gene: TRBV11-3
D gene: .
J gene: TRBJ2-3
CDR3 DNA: TGTGCCAGCAGCTTAGGACAGGCAACAGATACGCAGTATTTT
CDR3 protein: CASSLGQATDTQYF

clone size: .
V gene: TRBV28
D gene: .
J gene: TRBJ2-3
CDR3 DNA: TGTGCCAGCAGTTTAAGGGCTCAGGGCCCAAGCACAGATACGCAGTATTTT
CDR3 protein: CASSLRAQGPSTDTQYF

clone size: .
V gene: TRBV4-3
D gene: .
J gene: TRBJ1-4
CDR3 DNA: TGCGCCAGCAGCCAAGACAATGGGGAGTTTAATGAAAAACTGTTTTTT
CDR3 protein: CASSQDNGEFNEKLFF

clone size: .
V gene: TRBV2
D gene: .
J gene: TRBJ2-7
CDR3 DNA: TGTGCCAGCAGCAATCGATTGTACGAGCAGTACTTC
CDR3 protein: CASSNRLYEQYF

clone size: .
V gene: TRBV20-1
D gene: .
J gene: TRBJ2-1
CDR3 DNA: TGCAGTGCGACGTACAATGAGCAGTTCTTC
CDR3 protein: CSATYNEQFF

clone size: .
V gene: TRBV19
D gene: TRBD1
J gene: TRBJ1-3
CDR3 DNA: TGTGCCAGTATACGGACAGGAGGAAACACCATATATTTT
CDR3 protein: CASIRTGGNTIYF

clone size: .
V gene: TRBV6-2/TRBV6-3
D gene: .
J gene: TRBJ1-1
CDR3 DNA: TGTGCCAGCAGTTACTTGGGGAACACTGAAGCTTTCTTT
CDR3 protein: CASSYLGNTEAFF

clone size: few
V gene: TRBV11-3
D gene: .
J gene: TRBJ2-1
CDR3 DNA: TGTGCCAGCAGCAAATGGACGGACGACTCGATATTCTCCAATGAGCAGTTCTTC
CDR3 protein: CASSKWTDDSIFSNEQFF

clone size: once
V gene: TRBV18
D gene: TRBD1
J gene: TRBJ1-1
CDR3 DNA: TGTGCCAGCTCTCCCGACAGGGCCACTGAAGCTTTCTTT
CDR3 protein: CASSPDRATEAFF

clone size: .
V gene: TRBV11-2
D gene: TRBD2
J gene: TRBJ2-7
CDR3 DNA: TGTGCCAGCAGCTCACTGGGACTAGCGCTCGAGCAGTACTTC
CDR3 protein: CASSSLGLALEQYF

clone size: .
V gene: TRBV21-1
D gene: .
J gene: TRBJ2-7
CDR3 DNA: TGTGCCAGCAGCAAAGAACCGGGTGCCGAGCAGTACTTC
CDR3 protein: CASSKEPGAEQYF

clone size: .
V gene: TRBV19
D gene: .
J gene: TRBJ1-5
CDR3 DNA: TGTGCCAGTAGTATTTTCCCAGATAGCAATCAGCCCCAGCATTTT
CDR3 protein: CASSIFPDSNQPQHF

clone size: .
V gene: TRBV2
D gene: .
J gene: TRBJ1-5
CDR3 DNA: TGTGCCAGCAGTGAGACAGAGGACAATCAGCCCCAGCATTTT
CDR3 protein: CASSETEDNQPQHF

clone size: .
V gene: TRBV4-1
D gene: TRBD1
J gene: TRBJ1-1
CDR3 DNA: TGCGCCAGCAGCCAAGGACAGGGGGTCCCCACTGAAGCTTTCTTT
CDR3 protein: CASSQGQGVPTEAFF

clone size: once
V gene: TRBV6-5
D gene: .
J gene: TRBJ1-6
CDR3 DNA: TGTGCCAGCAGTTACTCTCCAGGAGGGGGGAATTCACCCCTCCACTTT
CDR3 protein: CASSYSPGGGNSPLHF

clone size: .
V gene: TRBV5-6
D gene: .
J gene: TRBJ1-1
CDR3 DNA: TGTGCCAGCAGCTTGCGGGGGGGCACTGAAGCTTTCTTT
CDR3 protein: CASSLRGGTEAFF

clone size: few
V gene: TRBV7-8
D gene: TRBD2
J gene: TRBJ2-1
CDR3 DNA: TGTGCCAGCAGCTTAGCGTGGACTAGCGGCTACAATGAGCAGTTCTTC
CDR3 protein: CASSLAWTSGYNEQFF

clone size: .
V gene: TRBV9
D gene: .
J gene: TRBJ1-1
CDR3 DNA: TGTGCCAGCAGCCAAGGTGGGAACACTGAAGCTTTCTTT
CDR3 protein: CASSQGGNTEAFF

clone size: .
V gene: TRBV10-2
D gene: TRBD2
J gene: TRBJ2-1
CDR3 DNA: TGCGCCAGCAGTGAGCCCAGCGCCAGCGGGAGCTACAATGAGCAGTTCTTC
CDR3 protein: CASSEPSASGSYNEQFF

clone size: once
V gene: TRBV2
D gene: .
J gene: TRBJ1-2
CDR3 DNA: TGTGCCAGCAGCTCCCAGGGTATCGGTGGCTACACCTTC
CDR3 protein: CASSSQGIGGYTF

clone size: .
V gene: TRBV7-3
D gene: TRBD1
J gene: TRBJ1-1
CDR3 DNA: TGTGCCAGCAGCCACATAGGGGGCCAGAGCACTGAAGCTTTCTTT
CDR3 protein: CASSHIGGQSTEAFF

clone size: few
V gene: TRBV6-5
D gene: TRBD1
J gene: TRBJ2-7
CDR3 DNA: TGTGCCAGCAGTTACGGGACAGGGGGATACGAGCAGTACTTC
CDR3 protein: CASSYGTGGYEQYF

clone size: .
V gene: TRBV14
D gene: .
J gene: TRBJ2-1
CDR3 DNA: TGTGCCAGCAGCAGAGCCCCCAGGGAGCAGTTCTTC
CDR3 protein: CASSRAPREQFF

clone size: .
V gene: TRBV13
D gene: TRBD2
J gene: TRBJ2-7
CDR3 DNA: TGTGCCAGCAGCCCTTGGACCGGACTAGCGGGAGGGCCATTTCAATACGAGCAGTACTTC
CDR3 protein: CASSPWTGLAGGPFQYEQYF

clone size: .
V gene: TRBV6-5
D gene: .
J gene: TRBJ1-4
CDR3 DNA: TGTGCCAGCAGTCGAGGTCCGGTTGGAGAAAAACTGTTTTTT
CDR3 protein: CASSRGPVGEKLFF

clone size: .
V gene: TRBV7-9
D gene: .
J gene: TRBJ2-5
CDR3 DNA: TGTGCCAGCAGCTCCAGAGCCCTTCCGGGGGAGACCCAGTACTTC
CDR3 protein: CASSSRALPGETQYF

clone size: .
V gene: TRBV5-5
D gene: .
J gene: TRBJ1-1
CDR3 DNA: TGTGCCAGCAGCTTGCTGGGGGAGATGAACACTGAAGCTTTCTTT
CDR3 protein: CASSLLGEMNTEAFF

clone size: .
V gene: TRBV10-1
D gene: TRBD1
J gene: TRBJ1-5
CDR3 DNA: TGCGCCAGCAAGCAAGGGACAGCAGCCCGCAATCAGCCCCAGCATTTT
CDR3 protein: CASKQGTAARNQPQHF

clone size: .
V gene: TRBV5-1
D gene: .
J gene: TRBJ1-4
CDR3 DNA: TGCGCCAGCAGCCATGAAGGAGGGCCCGACGAAAAACTGTTTTTT
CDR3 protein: CASSHEGGPDEKLFF

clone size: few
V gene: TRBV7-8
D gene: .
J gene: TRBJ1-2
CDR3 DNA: TGTGCCAGCAGCCCCCGCGGTAACTATGGCTACACCTTC
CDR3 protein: CASSPRGNYGYTF

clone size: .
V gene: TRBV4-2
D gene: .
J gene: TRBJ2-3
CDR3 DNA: TGTGCCAGCAGCCAAGGGTCCAGGTCCTATACGCAGTATTTT
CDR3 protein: CASSQGSRSYTQYF

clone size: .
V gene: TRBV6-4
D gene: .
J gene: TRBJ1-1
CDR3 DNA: TGTGCCAGCAGTGACTCAGGCAGGGGGAACACTGAAGCTTTCTTT
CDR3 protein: CASSDSGRGNTEAFF

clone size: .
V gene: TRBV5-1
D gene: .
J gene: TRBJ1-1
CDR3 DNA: TGCGCCAGCAGCTTGACGGGCATGAACACTGAAGCTTTCTTT
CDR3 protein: CASSLTGMNTEAFF

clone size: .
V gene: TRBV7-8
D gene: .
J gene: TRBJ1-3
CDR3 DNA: TGTGCCAGCAGCTTAGGAGGACTCTACTCTGGAAACACCATATATTTT
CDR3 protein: CASSLGGLYSGNTIYF

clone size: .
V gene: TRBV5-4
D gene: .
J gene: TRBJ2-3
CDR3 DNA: TGTGCCAGCAGCTCAGGCGGGTCTAGCACAGATACGCAGTATTTT
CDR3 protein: CASSSGGSSTDTQYF

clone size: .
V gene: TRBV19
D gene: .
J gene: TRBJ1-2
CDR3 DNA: TGTGCCAGTAGCGGGATCCCGCCCGGCTATGGCTACACCTTC
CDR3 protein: CASSGIPPGYGYTF

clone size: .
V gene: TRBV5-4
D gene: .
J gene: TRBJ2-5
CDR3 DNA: TGTGCCAGCAGCTTGCAGGGGACGGAGACCCAGTACTTC
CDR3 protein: CASSLQGTETQYF

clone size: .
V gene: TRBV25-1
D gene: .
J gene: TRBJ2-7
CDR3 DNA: TGTGCCAGCAGTGAAGGACCACCGAGGGAGCAGTACTTC
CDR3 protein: CASSEGPPREQYF

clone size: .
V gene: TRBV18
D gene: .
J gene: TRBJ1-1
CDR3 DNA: TGTGCCAGCTCACCACTCCCAGGGAACACTGAAGCTTTCTTT
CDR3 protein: CASSPLPGNTEAFF

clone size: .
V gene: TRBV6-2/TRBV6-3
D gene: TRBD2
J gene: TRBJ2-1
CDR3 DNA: TGTGCCAGCAGTTACGTGGCGGCGGGAGGGGTTCTCTCCTACAATGAGCAGTTCTTC
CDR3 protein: CASSYVAAGGVLSYNEQFF

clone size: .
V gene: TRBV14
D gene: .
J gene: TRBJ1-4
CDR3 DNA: TGTGCCAGCCGTCCATCAGGGTATCTGGAAAAACTGTTTTTT
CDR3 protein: CASRPSGYLEKLFF

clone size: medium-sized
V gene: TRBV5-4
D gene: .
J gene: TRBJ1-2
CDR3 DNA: TGTGCCAGCAGCTTGGGGAGGCGGGGTAACTATGGCTACACCTTC
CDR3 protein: CASSLGRRGNYGYTF

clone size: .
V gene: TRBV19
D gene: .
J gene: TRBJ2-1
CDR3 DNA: TGTGCCAGTAGTATACGGCGGGGAGGCAACAATGAGCAGTTCTTC
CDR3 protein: CASSIRRGGNNEQFF

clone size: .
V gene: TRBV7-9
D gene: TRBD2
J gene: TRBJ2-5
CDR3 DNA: TGTGCCAGCAGCTTACCAGCGGGAGGGGCTCAAGAGACCCAGTACTTC
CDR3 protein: CASSLPAGGAQETQYF

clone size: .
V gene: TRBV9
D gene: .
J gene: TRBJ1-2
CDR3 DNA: TGTGCCAGCAGCCCGGTTGTGGGCTCCTATGGCTACACCTTC
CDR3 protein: CASSPVVGSYGYTF

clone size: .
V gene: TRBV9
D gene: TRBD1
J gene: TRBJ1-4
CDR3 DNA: TGTGCCAGCAGCCTGGGACAGGTTAATGAAAAACTGTTTTTT
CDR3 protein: CASSLGQVNEKLFF

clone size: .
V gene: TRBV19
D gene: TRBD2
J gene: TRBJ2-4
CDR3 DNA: TGTGCCAGTAGTCGGACTAGCGGGACTGTAAACATTCAGTACTTC
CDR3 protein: CASSRTSGTVNIQYF